This T cell receptor (beta chain) was documented in a study of control samples from healthy donors and cancer patients (dated by TCRdb to about 2020). In the case of this clone: The antigen this receptor binds is unknown. Per-nucleotide qualities are absent, and no much larger clonotype sits a single base away.

Libraries were built with the immunoSEQ multiplex PCR assay. Entries here come from immuneACCESS through TCRdb and include only in-frame sequences with V and J called. Some clones fail to appear in such tables; in the studies checked, an unresolved V gene covers under half of the shortfall, and the cause of the remainder is unknown. The table for this sample lists around 100,000 clones; roughly 84% of them were counted only once. The biggest ten clones account for 15% to 20% of the sample. The germline V gene encodes CDR1 SGHKS and CDR2 YYEKEE (reference sequence). From the cysteine through the phenylalanine, the CDR3 covers 13 amino acids. The kept DNA is CDR3 alone, 39 bases in frame from the first base. Trimming removed 4 bases from V and 5 bases from J, leaving 10 bases between the germline ends.

Rearrangement joined TRBV5-5 to TRBJ2-1; the D gene cannot be named for sure. This sequence originates from a woman between 50 and 59 years old in good health. What was sequenced was blood. The CDR3 loop reads CASSRKVDNEQFF. Here is the DNA: TGTGCCAGCAGCAGGAAGGTGGACAATGAGCAGTTCTTC.